This T cell receptor beta chain is drawn from a study of blood T cells in healthy people across ages (dated by TCRdb to the mid-2010s). Turning to the overall study: In model experiments, template switching captured roughly one uniquely barcoded TCR beta cDNA molecule for every two T cells. Using the same blood draw, the study looked at two additional independent replicas of 1 million unique cDNA reads for two donors, one aged 18 to 29 and the other aged 80 or older. The donors were split into four age groups: young (average about 15 years), middle-aged (roughly 39), aged (about 56) and long-lived (82). Using deep sequencing normalized with unique cDNA molecular identifiers, the study measured how TCR beta repertoire diversity changes with age. To avoid experimental bias, donors of different ages were spread randomly across the sequencing lanes. The research as a whole found: Observed TCR beta diversity correlated strongly with the percentage of naive T cells measured by flow cytometry. As age increased, observed TCR beta diversity per million T cells dropped in a roughly linear way, and a significant reduction was already evident by age about 40. Conclusive comparison of naive and antigen-experienced compartments was prevented by the profiling of bulk unsorted PBMCs. Estimates of total diversity based on one million sequenced T cells were considered lower bounds and underestimates. Compared with the aged group, the long-lived group had more naive CD4+ T cells, fewer expanded clones and increased TCR diversity, suggesting age selection. Because the CMV infection status of the donors was unknown, age-related changes in expanded clonotypes may potentially have been confounded.

Including cysteine and phenylalanine, the CDR3 has 12 amino acids. Here the CDR3 DNA is all that survives: 36 bases in frame from base 1. V and J are trimmed by 4 bases and 11 bases, and the gene matches miss 8 bases of the junction. Reading the germline V gene gives CDR1 SGDLS and CDR2 YYNGEE. Concerning this clonotype itself: Its specific antigen is unknown. Per-nucleotide qualities are absent, and no much larger clonotype sits a single base away.

The 39 donors, aged about 6 to 95 years, were systemically healthy Caucasian individuals from Russia. Each donor gave approximately 9.4 milliliters of peripheral blood, drawn into EDTA-treated Vacutainer tubes. Ficoll-Paque density-gradient centrifugation was used to isolate PBMCs, with at least 6 million per sample. Trizol reagent was used to extract total RNA from the PBMCs, yielding at least 6 micrograms per sample. For every donor, an aliquot of PBMCs went through flow cytometry to measure the percentages of naive CD45RAhigh/CD27high T cells. Library construction relied on 5' RACE. Sequenced using an Illumina HiSeq 2500. A second PCR of 7 to 11 cycles was run with a J-beta primer mix and a sample-barcoded 5' primer. Each TCR beta cDNA molecule received a unique molecular identifier from a template-switch 5' adaptor carrying 12 random nucleotides. At least 2.5 million CDR3-containing paired-end reads were obtained from each sample. First-strand cDNA synthesis was performed from all RNA using the Mint cDNA synthesis kit, with priming by a TRBC-specific oligonucleotide. All cDNA was treated with uracil-DNA glycosylase and then went through a first 18-cycle PCR with the universal primers M1SS and BC2_uni_R. From the authors' description of their analysis: Normalization of each sample was performed by random selection of 1 million high-quality reads, each carrying a distinct molecular identifier. Instead of being binned into consensus sequences, reads that shared molecular identifiers were thrown out. MiTCR, with a Q25 quality threshold and the strictest error-elimination algorithm, was used for CDR3 identification, clonotype clustering and error correction. A nonparametric unseen species model with Euler transformation was used to estimate a lower bound on total TCR beta diversity. TCRdb passed the public sequencing reads through fastp at Q25 and MiXCR, retaining productive beta sequences. When rows share a CDR3 protein, they turn into one entry using the most common DNA and genes. The V and J calls reflect TCRdb's pipeline rather than the authors' work. The sample data list 650,000 to 800,000 distinct CDR3 sequences, and roughly 44% of these were observed just once. The leading ten clones occupy around 21% of the sample.

The rearrangement joined TRBV9 to TRBJ1-1; 7 of the junction bases match TRBD1. Sequencing was done on a sample of blood. This TCR derives from a man aged 55-75 years in good health. At the DNA level, the sequence is TGTGCCAGCAGCTCGACAGGGCAAGTGGCTTTCTTT. This sequence encodes CASSSTGQVAFF.